A single sample is the source of the 6 T cell receptor beta chains below, sequenced in a study of response to subunit inactivated influenza vaccine. Via MiXCR, TCRdb re-called the RT-PCR reads, giving one row per CDR3 protein. This repertoire shows roughly 650,000 distinct CDR3 sequences, approximately 15% found once; its top ten account for approximately 10%. The specimen comprised PBMCs from blood, sampled 11 to 12 days after vaccination. The receptors were gathered from a man in his forties or fifties who received an inactivated influenza vaccine.

V usage is TRBV6-5 and J usage is TRBJ2-6; 10 bases align to TRBD1. The CDR3 runs to 17 residues. V shed 0 bases, J shed 2 bases, and the junction held 1 base outside the gene matches. The V gene's germline CDR1 is MNHEY and CDR2 SVGAGI. CDR3 DNA: TGTGCCAGCAGTTACTCAGGGACAGGGGCTGGGGCCAACGTCCTGACTTTC. Translating it yields CASSYSGTGAGANVLTF.

This clonotype was counted between two and nine times. The V gene is TRBV20-1, the J gene TRBJ2-7; weak D call: TRBD1 (6 bases). This CDR3 region has 14 residues. The V end was cut by 3 bases, the J end by 6 bases, with 18 bases between. From germline, CDR1 is DFQATT and CDR2 SNEGSKA (reference sequence). The DNA of the CDR3 is TGCAGTGCTAGCGCTCCCCAGGGGTATCGCGAGCAGTACTTC. Protein sequence: CSASAPQGYREQYF.

This clonotype has more than one count but fewer than ten. V and J are TRBV27 and TRBJ2-1; TRBD2 matches at 13 bases. This CDR3 is 19 amino acids long. The V gene's germline CDR1 is MNHEY and CDR2 SMNVEV (reference sequence). V dropped 4 bases and J dropped 7; count of bases not matched to a gene: 16. The CDR3 nucleotides are TGTGCCAGCAGTTCCGGACTAGCGGGAGAGTCGATGATGAGTAATGAGCAGTTCTTC. This encodes CASSSGLAGESMMSNEQFF.

This clonotype appeared a few times. V and J are TRBV20-1 and TRBJ2-7; TRBD1 aligns across 10 bases. The CDR3 is 14 residues long. Germline V gene data show CDR1 as DFQATT and CDR2 as SNEGSKA (reference sequence). With 5 bases clipped from V and 7 bases from J, the junction kept 11 bases outside the gene matches. CDR3 sequence reads: CSAGRGTGVREQYF. CDR3 DNA: TGCAGTGCTGGGCGAGGGACAGGGGTTCGGGAGCAGTACTTC.

The chain carries TRBV28 and TRBJ2-7, with 8 bases that match TRBD2. CDR3 length equals 16 residues. V dropped 8 bases and J dropped 0; count of bases not matched to a gene: 12. Germline V gene sequence: CDR1 MDHEN, CDR2 SYDVKM. CDR3 amino acids: CASGEGWGTSSYEQYF. In nucleotides, the CDR3 is TGTGCCAGCGGAGAGGGGTGGGGGACTAGCTCCTACGAGCAGTACTTC.

Only a few counts were recorded for this clonotype. CDR3 sequence: CASEPRRGGGRDGYTF. CDR3 in DNA: TGTGCCAGCGAACCCCGCCGGGGAGGGGGTAGAGATGGCTACACCTTC. The chain employs TRBV5-6 and TRBJ1-2, with TRBD1 as a possible D gene (6 bases). Trimming removed 7 bases at V and 6 bases at J, with 25 bases between. The CDR3 is 16 residues long. CDR1 SGHDT and CDR2 YYEEEE come from the germline V gene.